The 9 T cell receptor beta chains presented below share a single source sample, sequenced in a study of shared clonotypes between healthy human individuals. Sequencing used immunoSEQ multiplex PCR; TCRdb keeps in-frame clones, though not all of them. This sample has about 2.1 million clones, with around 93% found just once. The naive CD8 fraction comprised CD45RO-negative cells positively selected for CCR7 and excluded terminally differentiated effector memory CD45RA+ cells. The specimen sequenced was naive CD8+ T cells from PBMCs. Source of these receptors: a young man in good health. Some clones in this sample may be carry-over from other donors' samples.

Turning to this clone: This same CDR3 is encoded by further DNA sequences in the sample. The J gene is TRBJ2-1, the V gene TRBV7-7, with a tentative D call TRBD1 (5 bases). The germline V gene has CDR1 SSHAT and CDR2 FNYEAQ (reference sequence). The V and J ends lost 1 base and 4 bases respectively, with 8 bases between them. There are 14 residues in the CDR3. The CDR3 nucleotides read TGTGCCAGCAGCTTAGGGCAGGGTTACAATGAGCAGTTCTTC. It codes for CASSLGQGYNEQFF.

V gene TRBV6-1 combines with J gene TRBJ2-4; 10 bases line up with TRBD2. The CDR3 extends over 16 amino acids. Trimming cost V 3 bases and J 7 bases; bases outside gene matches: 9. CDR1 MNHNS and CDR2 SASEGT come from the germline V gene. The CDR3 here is CASSDRNLAGVNIQYF. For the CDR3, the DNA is TGTGCCAGCAGTGATCGAAACCTAGCGGGAGTCAACATTCAGTACTTC.

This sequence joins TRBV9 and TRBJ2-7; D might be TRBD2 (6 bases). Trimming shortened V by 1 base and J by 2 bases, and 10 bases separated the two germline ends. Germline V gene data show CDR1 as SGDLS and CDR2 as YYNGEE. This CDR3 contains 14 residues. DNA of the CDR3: TGTGCCAGCAGCGTAACTAGCCGAGCCTACGAGCAGTACTTC. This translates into CASSVTSRAYEQYF.

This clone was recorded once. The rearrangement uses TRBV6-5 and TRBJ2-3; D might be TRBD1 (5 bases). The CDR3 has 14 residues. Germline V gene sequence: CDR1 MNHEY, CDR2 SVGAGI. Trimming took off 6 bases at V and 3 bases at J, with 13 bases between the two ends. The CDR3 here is CASSALRGTDTQYF. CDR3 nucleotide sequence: TGTGCCAGCAGCGCACTAAGGGGAACAGATACGCAGTATTTT.

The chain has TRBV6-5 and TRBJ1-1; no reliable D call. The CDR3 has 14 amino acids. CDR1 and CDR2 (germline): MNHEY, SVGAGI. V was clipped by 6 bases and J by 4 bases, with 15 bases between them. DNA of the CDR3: TGTGCCAGCAGATTGGGCGCCGGCGGCACTGAAGCTTTCTTT. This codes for CASRLGAGGTEAFF.

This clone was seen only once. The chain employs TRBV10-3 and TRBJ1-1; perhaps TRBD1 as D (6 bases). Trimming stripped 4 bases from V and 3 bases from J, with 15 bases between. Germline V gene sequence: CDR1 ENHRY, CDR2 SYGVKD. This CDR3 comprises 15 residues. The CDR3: CAISGLGGADTEAFF. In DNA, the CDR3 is TGTGCCATCAGTGGTTTGGGGGGCGCAGACACTGAAGCTTTCTTT.

The CDR3 protein is CAGWGYEQYF. CDR3 nucleotide sequence: TGTGCCGGTTGGGGTTACGAGCAGTACTTC. The chain is built from TRBV30 and TRBJ2-7; no reliable D call. The CDR3 covers 10 residues. In germline, CDR1 is GTSNPN, CDR2 SVGIG (reference sequence). V shed 8 bases and J shed 4 bases, with 9 bases lying between them.

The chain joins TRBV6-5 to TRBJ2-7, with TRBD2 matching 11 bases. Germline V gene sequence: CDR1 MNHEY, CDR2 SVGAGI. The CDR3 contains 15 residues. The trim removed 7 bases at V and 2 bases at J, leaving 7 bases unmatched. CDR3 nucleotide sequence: TGTGCCAGCACCCTGACTAGCGGGGCAACCTACGAGCAGTACTTC. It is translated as CASTLTSGATYEQYF.

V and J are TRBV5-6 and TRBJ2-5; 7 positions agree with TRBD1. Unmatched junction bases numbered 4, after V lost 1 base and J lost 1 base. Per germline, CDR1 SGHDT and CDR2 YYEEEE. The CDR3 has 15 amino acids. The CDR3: CASSLHRDSQETQYF. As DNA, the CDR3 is TGTGCCAGCAGCTTGCACCGGGACAGCCAAGAGACCCAGTACTTC.